This paragraph covers one TCR beta chain sequence. Assay: immunoSEQ multiplex PCR; the TCRdb copy retains only in-frame clones and omits some. The sample consists of about 51,000 clones, about 92% of them appearing once. The data were obtained in a study of T cell changes during pregnancy in multiple sclerosis. The CDR3 sequence is 13 residues long. Trimming cost V 4 bases and J 1 base, with 9 bases left between them. Germline V CDR1 and CDR2: SQVTM, ANQGSEA. The starting material was peripheral blood, obtained in the second trimester of pregnancy. The receptor was isolated from a female donor with multiple sclerosis, enrolled in a pregnancy study. This chain links TRBV29-1 with TRBJ2-3; D possibly corresponds to TRBD2 (5 bases). CDR3 sequence: CSVARGGTDTQYF. The CDR3 DNA follows: TGCAGCGTTGCCCGGGGAGGCACAGATACGCAGTATTTT.